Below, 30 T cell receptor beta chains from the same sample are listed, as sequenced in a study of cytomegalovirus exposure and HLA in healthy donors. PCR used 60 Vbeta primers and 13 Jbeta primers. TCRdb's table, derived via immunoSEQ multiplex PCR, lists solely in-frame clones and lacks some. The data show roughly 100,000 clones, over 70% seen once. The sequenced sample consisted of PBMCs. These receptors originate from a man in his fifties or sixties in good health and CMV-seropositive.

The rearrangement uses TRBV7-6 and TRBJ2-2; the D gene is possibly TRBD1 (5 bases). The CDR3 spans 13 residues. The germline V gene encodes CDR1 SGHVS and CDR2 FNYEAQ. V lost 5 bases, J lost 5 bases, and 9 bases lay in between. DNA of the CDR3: TGTGCCAGCAGCCTACAGGAGACCGGGGAGCTGTTTTTT. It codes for CASSLQETGELFF.

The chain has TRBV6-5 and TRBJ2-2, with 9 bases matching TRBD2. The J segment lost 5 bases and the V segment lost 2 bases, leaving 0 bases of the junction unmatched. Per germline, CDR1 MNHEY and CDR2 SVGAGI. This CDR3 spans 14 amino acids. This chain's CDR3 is CASSYGLATGELFF. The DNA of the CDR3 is TGTGCCAGCAGTTACGGACTAGCGACCGGGGAGCTGTTTTTT.

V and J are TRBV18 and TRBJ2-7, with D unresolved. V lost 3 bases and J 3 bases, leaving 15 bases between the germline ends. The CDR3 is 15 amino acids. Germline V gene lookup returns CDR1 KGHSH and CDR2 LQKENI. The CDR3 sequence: CASSPPSSANYEQYF. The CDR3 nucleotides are TGTGCCAGCTCACCCCCCAGTTCCGCAAACTACGAGCAGTACTTC.

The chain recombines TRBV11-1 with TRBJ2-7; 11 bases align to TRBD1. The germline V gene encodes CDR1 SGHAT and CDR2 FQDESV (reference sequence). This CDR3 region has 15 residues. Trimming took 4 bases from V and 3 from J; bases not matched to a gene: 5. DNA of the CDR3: TGTGCCAGCAGCTCTACCGGGACAGGGGGCTACGAGCAGTACTTC. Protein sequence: CASSSTGTGGYEQYF. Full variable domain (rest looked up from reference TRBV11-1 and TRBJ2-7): EAEVAQSPRYKITEKSQAVAFWCDPISGHATLYWYRQILGQGPELLVQFQDESVVDDSQLPKDRFSAERLKGVDSTLKIQPAELGDSAMYLCASSSTGTGGYEQYFGPGTRLTVT.

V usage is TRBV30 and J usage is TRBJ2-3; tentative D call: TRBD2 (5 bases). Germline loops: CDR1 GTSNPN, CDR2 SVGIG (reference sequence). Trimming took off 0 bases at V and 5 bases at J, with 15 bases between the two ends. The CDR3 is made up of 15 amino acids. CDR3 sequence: CAWSVGATRGDTQYF. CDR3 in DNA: TGTGCCTGGAGTGTAGGCGCCACCCGGGGAGATACGCAGTATTTT.

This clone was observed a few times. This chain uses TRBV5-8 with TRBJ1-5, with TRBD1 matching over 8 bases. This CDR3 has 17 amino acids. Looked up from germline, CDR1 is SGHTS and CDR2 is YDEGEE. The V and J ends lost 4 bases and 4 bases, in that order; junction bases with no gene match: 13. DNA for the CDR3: TGTGCCAGCAGCCCCCTCCTGGACAGGGTATGGAATCAGCCCCAGCATTTT. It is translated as CASSPLLDRVWNQPQHF. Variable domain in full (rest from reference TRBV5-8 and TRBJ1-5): EAGVTQSPTHLIKTRGQQATLRCSPISGHTSVYWYQQALGLGLQFLLWYDEGEERNRGNFPPRFSGRQFPNYSSELNVNALELEDSALYLCASSPLLDRVWNQPQHFGDGTRLSIL.

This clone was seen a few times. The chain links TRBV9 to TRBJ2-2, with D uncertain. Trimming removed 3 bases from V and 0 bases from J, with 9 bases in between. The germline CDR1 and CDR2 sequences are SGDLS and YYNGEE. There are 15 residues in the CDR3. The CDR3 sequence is CASSGRGTNTGELFF. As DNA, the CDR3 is TGTGCCAGCAGCGGTCGAGGCACGAACACCGGGGAGCTGTTTTTT. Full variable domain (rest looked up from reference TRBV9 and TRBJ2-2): DSGVTQTPKHLITATGQRVTLRCSPRSGDLSVYWYQQSLDQGLQFLIQYYNGEERAKGNILERFSAQQFPDLHSELNLSSLELGDSALYFCASSGRGTNTGELFFGEGSRLTVL.

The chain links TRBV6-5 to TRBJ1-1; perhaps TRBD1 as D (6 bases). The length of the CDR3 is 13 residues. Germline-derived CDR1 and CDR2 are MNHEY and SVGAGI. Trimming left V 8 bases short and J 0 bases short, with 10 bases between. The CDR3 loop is CASRDRLNTEAFF. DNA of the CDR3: TGTGCCAGCCGTGACAGGCTGAACACTGAAGCTTTCTTT.

CDR3 sequence reads: CASSSLGTSAHTQYF. The DNA of the CDR3 is TGTGCCAGCAGCTCTCTTGGGACTAGCGCTCATACGCAGTATTTT. This chain links TRBV27 with TRBJ2-3, with TRBD2 matching over 10 bases. Per germline, CDR1 MNHEY and CDR2 SMNVEV (reference sequence). With 6 bases clipped from V and 7 bases from J, the junction kept 10 bases outside the gene matches. CDR3 length: 15 amino acids.

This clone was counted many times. The CDR3 loop reads CASARGETGELFF. Written as DNA, the CDR3 is TGTGCCAGCGCGAGAGGAGAGACCGGGGAGCTGTTTTTT. The rearrangement uses TRBV6-6 and TRBJ2-2; D is ambiguous. V was pared by 8 bases and J by 5 bases, with 12 bases between. The germline CDR1 and CDR2 sequences are MNHNY and SVGAGI (reference sequence). The CDR3 consists of 13 residues.

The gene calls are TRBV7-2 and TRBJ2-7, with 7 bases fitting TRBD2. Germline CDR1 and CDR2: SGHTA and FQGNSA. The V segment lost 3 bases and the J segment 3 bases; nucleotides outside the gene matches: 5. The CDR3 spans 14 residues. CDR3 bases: TGTGCCAGCAGCTTGGGGTGGGGGGGCTACGAGCAGTACTTC. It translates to CASSLGWGGYEQYF.

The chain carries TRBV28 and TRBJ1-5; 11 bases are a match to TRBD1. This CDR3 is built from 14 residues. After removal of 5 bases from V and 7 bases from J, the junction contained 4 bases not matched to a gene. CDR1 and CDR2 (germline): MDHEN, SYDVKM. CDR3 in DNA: TGTGCCAGCAGTCGGGACAGGGGGGGCCAGCCCCAGCATTTT. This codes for CASSRDRGGQPQHF.

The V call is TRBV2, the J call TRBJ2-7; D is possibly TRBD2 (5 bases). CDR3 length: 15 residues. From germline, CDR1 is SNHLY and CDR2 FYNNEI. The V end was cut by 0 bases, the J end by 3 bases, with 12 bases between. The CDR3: CASSEAVSAFYEQYF. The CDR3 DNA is TGTGCCAGCAGTGAAGCAGTTAGCGCGTTCTACGAGCAGTACTTC.

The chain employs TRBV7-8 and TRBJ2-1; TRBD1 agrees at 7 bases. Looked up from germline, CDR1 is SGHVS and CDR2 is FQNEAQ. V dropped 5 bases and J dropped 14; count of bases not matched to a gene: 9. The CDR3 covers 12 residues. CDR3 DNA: TGTGCCAGCAGCCCAGACAGGGCCCAGGAGTTCTTC. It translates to CASSPDRAQEFF.

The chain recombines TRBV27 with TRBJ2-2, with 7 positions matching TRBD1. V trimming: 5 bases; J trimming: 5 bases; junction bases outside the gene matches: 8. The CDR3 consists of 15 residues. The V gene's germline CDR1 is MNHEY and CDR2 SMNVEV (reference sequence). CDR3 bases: TGTGCCAGCAGTCAAGACAGGGTTAGGACCGGGGAGCTGTTTTTT. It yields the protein CASSQDRVRTGELFF.

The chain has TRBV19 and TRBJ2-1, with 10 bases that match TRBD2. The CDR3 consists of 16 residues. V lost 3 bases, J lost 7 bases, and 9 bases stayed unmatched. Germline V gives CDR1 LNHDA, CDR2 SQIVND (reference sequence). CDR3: CASSILLAGNVNEQFF. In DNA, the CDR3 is TGTGCCAGTAGTATTCTACTAGCGGGAAATGTTAATGAGCAGTTCTTC.

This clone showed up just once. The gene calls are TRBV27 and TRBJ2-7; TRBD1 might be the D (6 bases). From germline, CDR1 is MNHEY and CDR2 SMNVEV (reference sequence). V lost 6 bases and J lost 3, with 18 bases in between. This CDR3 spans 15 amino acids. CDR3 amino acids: CASRQPGQAGYEQYF. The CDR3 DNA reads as TGTGCCAGCAGACAACCGGGACAAGCAGGCTACGAGCAGTACTTC.

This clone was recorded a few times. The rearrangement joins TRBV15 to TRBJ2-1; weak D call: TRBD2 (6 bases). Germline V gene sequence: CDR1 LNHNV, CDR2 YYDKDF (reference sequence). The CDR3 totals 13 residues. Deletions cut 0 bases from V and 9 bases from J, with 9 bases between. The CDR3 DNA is TGTGCCACCAGCAGAGATAGGAGGGGTGAGCAGTTCTTC. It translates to CATSRDRRGEQFF.

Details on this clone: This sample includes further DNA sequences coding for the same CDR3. The CDR3 reads CASSFNWNTGELFF. CDR3 nucleotides: TGTGCCAGCAGTTTTAACTGGAACACCGGGGAGCTGTTTTTT. V and J are TRBV27 and TRBJ2-2; D not resolved. The CDR3 is made up of 14 amino acids. The germline CDR1 and CDR2 sequences are MNHEY and SMNVEV (reference sequence). The V end was cut by 3 bases, the J end by 1 base, with 6 bases between.

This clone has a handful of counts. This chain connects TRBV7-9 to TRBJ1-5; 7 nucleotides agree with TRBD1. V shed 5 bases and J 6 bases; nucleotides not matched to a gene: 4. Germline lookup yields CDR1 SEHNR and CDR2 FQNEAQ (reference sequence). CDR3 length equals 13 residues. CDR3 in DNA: TGTGCCAGCAGCACGACAGGGTTTCAGCCCCAGCATTTT. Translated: CASSTTGFQPQHF.

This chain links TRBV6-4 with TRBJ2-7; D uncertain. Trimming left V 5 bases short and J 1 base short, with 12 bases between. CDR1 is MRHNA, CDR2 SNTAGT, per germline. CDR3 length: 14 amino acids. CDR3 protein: CASSPTTGSYEQYF. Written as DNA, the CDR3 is TGTGCCAGCAGTCCGACGACTGGGTCCTACGAGCAGTACTTC.

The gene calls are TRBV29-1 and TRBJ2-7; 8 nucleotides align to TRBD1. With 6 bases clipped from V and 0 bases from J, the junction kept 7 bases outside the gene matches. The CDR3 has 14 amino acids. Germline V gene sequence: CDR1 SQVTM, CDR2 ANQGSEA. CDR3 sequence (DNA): TGCAGCGTGAGACAGGGGTCCAACTCCTACGAGCAGTACTTC. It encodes CSVRQGSNSYEQYF.

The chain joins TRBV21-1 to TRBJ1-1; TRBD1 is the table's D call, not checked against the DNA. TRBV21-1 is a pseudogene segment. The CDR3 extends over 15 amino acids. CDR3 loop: CASSTTGPVNTEAFF. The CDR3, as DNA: TGTGCCAGCAGCACGACAGGGCCCGTGAACACTGAAGCTTTCTTT.

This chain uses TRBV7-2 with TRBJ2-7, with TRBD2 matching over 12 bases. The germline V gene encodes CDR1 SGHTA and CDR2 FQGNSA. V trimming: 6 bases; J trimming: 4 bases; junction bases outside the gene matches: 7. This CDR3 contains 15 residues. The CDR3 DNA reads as TGTGCCAGCAGGCTAGCGGGAGGGCCAATATACGAGCAGTACTTC. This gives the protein CASRLAGGPIYEQYF.

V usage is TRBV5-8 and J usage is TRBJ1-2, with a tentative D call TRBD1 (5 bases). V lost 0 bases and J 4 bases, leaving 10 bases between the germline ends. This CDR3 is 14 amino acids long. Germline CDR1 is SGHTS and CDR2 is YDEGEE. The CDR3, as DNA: TGTGCCAGCAGCTTGGGACAGACAACCTATGGCTACACCTTC. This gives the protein CASSLGQTTYGYTF.

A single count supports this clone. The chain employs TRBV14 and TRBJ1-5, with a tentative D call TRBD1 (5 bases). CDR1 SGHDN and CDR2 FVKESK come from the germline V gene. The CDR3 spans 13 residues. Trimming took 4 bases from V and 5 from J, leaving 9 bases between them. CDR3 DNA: TGTGCCAGCAGCCCAGGGTTCGATCAGCCCCAGCATTTT. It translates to CASSPGFDQPQHF.

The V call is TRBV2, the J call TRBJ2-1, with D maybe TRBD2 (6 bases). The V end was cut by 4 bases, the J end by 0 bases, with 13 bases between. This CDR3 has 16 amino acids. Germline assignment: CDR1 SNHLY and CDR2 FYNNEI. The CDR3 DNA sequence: TGTGCCAGCAGTGTGGCGGGGACCCTCTCCTACAATGAGCAGTTCTTC. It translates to CASSVAGTLSYNEQFF.

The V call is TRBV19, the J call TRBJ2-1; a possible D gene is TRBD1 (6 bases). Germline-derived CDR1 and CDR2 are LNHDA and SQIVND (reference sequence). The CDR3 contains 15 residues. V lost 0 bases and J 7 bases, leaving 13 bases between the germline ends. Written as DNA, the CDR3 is TGTGCCAGTAGTATAGAGACAGGTCGGAAGAATGAGCAGTTCTTC. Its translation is CASSIETGRKNEQFF.

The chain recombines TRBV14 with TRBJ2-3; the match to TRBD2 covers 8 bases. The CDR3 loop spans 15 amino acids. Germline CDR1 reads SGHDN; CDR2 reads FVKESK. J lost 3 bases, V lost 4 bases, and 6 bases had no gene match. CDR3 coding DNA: TGTGCCAGCAGCCTACCGGGACTAGGTACAGATACGCAGTATTTT. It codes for CASSLPGLGTDTQYF.

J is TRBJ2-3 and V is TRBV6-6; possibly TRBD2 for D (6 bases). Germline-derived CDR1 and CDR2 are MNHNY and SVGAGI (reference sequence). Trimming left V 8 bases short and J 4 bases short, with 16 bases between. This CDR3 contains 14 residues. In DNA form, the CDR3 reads TGTGCCAGCCTCCTTTTAGGAGGGGCAGATACGCAGTATTTT. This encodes CASLLLGGADTQYF.